One sample yielded the 21 T cell receptor beta chains listed below, sequenced in a study of CD8 T cells in ankylosing spondylitis. TCRdb re-analysed the 5' RACE reads in MiXCR, keeping a single row per CDR3 protein. Among about 27,000 distinct CDR3 sequences, approximately 7.9% were seen once, and the ten largest hold 30%. Sequencing was carried out using blood. The source of these receptors is a male donor with ankylosing spondylitis or in good health (not recorded which).

The chain recombines TRBV5-5 with TRBJ2-5, with 8 bases matching TRBD2. This CDR3 is built from 12 residues. V shed 2 bases and J 11 bases; nucleotides not matched to a gene: 5. CDR1 is SGHKS and CDR2 is YYEKEE in the germline V gene (reference sequence). The CDR3 here is CASSLPSSGQYF. The CDR3 nucleotides read TGTGCCAGCAGCTTACCCTCTAGCGGGCAGTACTTC.

V and J are TRBV5-4 and TRBJ2-2; D remains unclear. This CDR3 region has 14 residues. Germline values: CDR1 SGHNT, CDR2 YYREEE (reference sequence). The germline V and J ends were trimmed by 1 base and 4 bases, with 8 bases remaining between them. CDR3 sequence reads: CASSLFGSTGELFF. DNA of the CDR3: TGTGCCAGCAGCTTGTTTGGATCCACCGGGGAGCTGTTTTTT.

The table lists this clonotype with a few counts. The genes are TRBV7-9 and TRBJ1-4; D is unresolved. The CDR3 is 15 amino acids. Germline loops: CDR1 SEHNR, CDR2 FQNEAQ (reference sequence). V lost 5 bases and J 7 bases, leaving 17 bases between the germline ends. CDR3: CASSATNREGEKLFF. In DNA, the CDR3 is TGTGCCAGCAGCGCGACAAATAGGGAAGGTGAAAAACTGTTTTTT.

In this sample, this clonotype turned up a few times. This chain joins TRBV7-8 and TRBJ2-7; the D is unclear. Trimming removed 2 bases at V and 1 base at J, with 6 bases between. CDR3 length: 13 residues. Germline V gene sequence: CDR1 SGHVS, CDR2 FQNEAQ. The CDR3 reads CASSLKVSYEQYV. The DNA for the CDR3 is TGTGCCAGCAGCTTAAAAGTGTCCTACGAGCAGTACGTC.

In its sample, this clonotype was seen a few times. Here the CDR3 reads CATSSPHGDEQFF. The CDR3, as DNA: TGTGCCACCAGTTCCCCCCATGGGGATGAGCAGTTCTTC. This chain links TRBV24-1 with TRBJ2-1; D not certain. The germline V gene has CDR1 KGHDR and CDR2 SFDVKD. This CDR3 comprises 13 residues. Trimming shortened V by 6 bases and J by 8 bases, and 13 bases separated the two germline ends.

This clonotype appeared a few times. V and J are TRBV7-3 and TRBJ2-5, with TRBD1 identical over 12 bases. The CDR3 length is 16 residues. The V segment lost 0 bases and the J segment 4 bases; nucleotides outside the gene matches: 3. Germline V gives CDR1 SGHTA, CDR2 FQGTGA. In DNA form, the CDR3 reads TGTGCCAGCAGCTTAACCGGGACAGGGGGCGCAGAGACCCAGTACTTC. Translation: CASSLTGTGGAETQYF.

A few counts support this clonotype. The rearrangement links TRBV11-2 to TRBJ2-2; D gene uncertain. The germline V gene has CDR1 SGHAT and CDR2 FQNNGV. The length of the CDR3 is 15 residues. Trimming took 1 base from V and 1 from J, leaving 7 bases between them. The CDR3 protein is CASSLAGLNTGELFF. The CDR3 bases are TGTGCCAGCAGCTTAGCGGGTTTGAACACCGGGGAGCTGTTTTTT.

This clonotype showed up many times. The V gene is TRBV10-3, the J gene TRBJ1-1; D is unclear. The V gene's germline CDR1 is ENHRY and CDR2 SYGVKD. The CDR3 extends over 15 amino acids. Trimming shortened V by 5 bases and J by 0 bases, and 13 bases separated the two germline ends. CDR3: CAISLTPTVNTEAFF. The CDR3 bases are TGTGCCATCAGTTTGACCCCGACGGTGAACACTGAAGCTTTCTTT.

This clonotype appeared many times. The chain combines TRBV20-1 with TRBJ2-1, with D maybe TRBD2 (5 bases). The CDR3 runs 15 residues. Deletions cut 0 bases from V and 7 bases from J, with 16 bases between. Germline V CDR1 and CDR2: DFQATT, SNEGSKA (reference sequence). In DNA form, the CDR3 reads TGCAGTGCTAGAGAGGTTGTTTTAGGCGGGAATGAGCAGTTCTTC. It yields the protein CSAREVVLGGNEQFF.

This clonotype was counted a few times. This chain joins TRBV24-1 and TRBJ2-6; D remains unclear. This CDR3 has 14 residues. The V gene lost 4 bases and the J gene lost 0 bases, with 3 bases spanning the gap. The germline V gene has CDR1 KGHDR and CDR2 SFDVKD. The CDR3 is CATSESSGANVLTF. The CDR3 coding sequence is TGTGCCACCAGTGAGAGCTCTGGGGCCAACGTCCTGACTTTC.

This clonotype has just a few counts. The chain's CDR3 is CSARDLVTLAKNIQYF. CDR3 in DNA: TGCAGTGCTAGAGATCTAGTTACTCTAGCCAAAAACATTCAGTACTTC. The chain couples TRBV20-1 to TRBJ2-4, with D uncertain. CDR1 is DFQATT, CDR2 SNEGSKA, per germline (reference sequence). The CDR3 runs 16 residues. The V gene lost 0 bases and the J gene lost 0 bases, with 12 bases spanning the gap.

This clonotype was observed many times. This chain uses TRBV20-1 with TRBJ2-7, with a tentative D call TRBD1 (6 bases). This CDR3 has 11 residues. The germline V gene encodes CDR1 DFQATT and CDR2 SNEGSKA (reference sequence). Trimming took 6 bases from V and 9 from J, leaving 15 bases between them. CDR3 sequence: CSARTLGGQYF. CDR3 nucleotides: TGCAGTGCCAGGACCTTAGGGGGGCAGTACTTC.

The V gene is TRBV4-1, the J gene TRBJ2-2; D possibly corresponds to TRBD2 (5 bases). Germline V gives CDR1 MGHRA, CDR2 YSYEKL. V dropped 3 bases and J dropped 0 bases, with 8 bases sitting between them. This CDR3 has 15 amino acids. The CDR3 nucleotides read TGCGCCAGCAGCCAGTACGGGGCGAACACCGGGGAGCTGTTTTTT. Its protein is CASSQYGANTGELFF.

The chain links TRBV5-6 to TRBJ2-2, with D uncertain. The CDR3 totals 12 residues. V gave up 2 bases and J gave up 8 bases, with 7 bases separating them. Germline V gene lookup returns CDR1 SGHDT and CDR2 YYEEEE. The CDR3 DNA sequence: TGTGCCAGCAGCTTTGACTTAGGGGAGCTGTTTTTT. Translated: CASSFDLGELFF.

The chain uses TRBV5-1 and TRBJ1-4, with D possibly being TRBD1 (6 bases). The CDR3 is made up of 17 amino acids. Trimming shortened V by 0 bases and J by 3 bases, and 15 bases separated the two germline ends. CDR1 is SGHRS, CDR2 YFSETQ, per germline. In DNA, the CDR3 is TGCGCCAGCAGCTTGGAAGGCAGGGGACCTTCTAATGAAAAACTGTTTTTT. It specifies CASSLEGRGPSNEKLFF. Supplemented by reference TRBV5-1 and TRBJ1-4, the full variable domain reads KAGVTQTPRYLIKTRGQQVTLSCSPISGHRSVSWYQQTPGQGLQFLFEYFSETQRNKGNFPGRFSGRQFSNSRSEMNVSTLELGDSALYLCASSLEGRGPSNEKLFFGSGTQLSVL.

This clonotype was detected only a few times. At one of its ends the junction is not consistent with the germline gene, which may arise from a read error. J is TRBJ1-5 and V is TRBV12-3 or TRBV12-4, with TRBD1 matching over 7 bases. The CDR3 is 14 amino acids. CDR3 nucleotides: TGTGCCAGCAGTTTAGCGCGGAGACAGGGAGACCTAGATTTT. It yields the protein CASSLARRQGDLDF.

This clonotype was observed many times. This chain joins TRBV5-1 and TRBJ2-3; D is possibly TRBD1 (5 bases). This CDR3 contains 16 residues. From germline, CDR1 is SGHRS and CDR2 YFSETQ. V was shortened by 0 bases and J by 2 bases, with 13 bases between the two germline ends. The CDR3 sequence: CASSLEGRINTDTQYF. CDR3 DNA: TGCGCCAGCAGCTTGGAGGGGCGGATTAACACAGATACGCAGTATTTT.

This chain links TRBV30 with TRBJ2-2, with D possibly matching TRBD1 (5 bases). V lost 2 bases and J 1 base, leaving 5 bases between the germline ends. There are 13 residues in the CDR3. CDR1 GTSNPN and CDR2 SVGIG come from the germline V gene (reference sequence). The CDR3 spells CAWSTGNTGELFF. DNA of the CDR3: TGTGCCTGGAGTACAGGGAACACCGGGGAGCTGTTTTTT.

The rearrangement links TRBV7-2 to TRBJ1-5, with TRBD1 as a possible D gene (5 bases). Germline V gives CDR1 SGHTA, CDR2 FQGNSA. V lost 2 bases to trimming and J lost 3 bases, with 8 bases between them. This CDR3 contains 14 residues. The CDR3 DNA reads as TGTGCCAGCAGCTTACGGGGCCACAATCAGCCCCAGCATTTT. Translating gives CASSLRGHNQPQHF.

This clonotype was seen more than once but under ten times. The rearrangement uses TRBV3-1 and TRBJ2-2; D remains unclear. The CDR3 extends over 16 amino acids. Germline V gene sequence: CDR1 LGHDT, CDR2 YNNKEL (reference sequence). V was pared by 0 bases and J by 10 bases, with 18 bases between. This CDR3 reads CASSQDQRPSGVELFF. CDR3 bases: TGTGCCAGCAGCCAAGACCAGAGGCCTAGTGGTGTGGAGCTGTTTTTT.

This clonotype was seen repeatedly, ten times or more. The CDR3 sequence is CATSRDPGDGELFF. CDR3 bases: TGTGCCACCAGCAGAGATCCAGGGGACGGGGAGCTGTTTTTT. The J gene is TRBJ2-2, the V gene TRBV15, with D possibly matching TRBD1 (6 bases). Germline CDR1 reads LNHNV; CDR2 reads YYDKDF (reference sequence). Between the trimmed V and J ends, which lost 0 bases and 7 bases, there was a span of 9 bases. The CDR3 runs 14 residues.